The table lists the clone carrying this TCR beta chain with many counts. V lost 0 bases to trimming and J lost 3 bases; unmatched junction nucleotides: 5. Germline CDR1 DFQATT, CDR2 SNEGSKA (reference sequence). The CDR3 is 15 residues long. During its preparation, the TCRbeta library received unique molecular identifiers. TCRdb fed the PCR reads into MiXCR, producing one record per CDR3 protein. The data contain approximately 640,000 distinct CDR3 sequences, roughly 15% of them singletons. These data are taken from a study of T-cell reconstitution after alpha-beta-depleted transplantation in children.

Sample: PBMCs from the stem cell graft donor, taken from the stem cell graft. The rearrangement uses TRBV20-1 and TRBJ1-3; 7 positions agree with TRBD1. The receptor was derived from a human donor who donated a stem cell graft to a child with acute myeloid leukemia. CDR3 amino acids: CSARETTGVGNTIYF. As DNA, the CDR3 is TGCAGTGCTAGAGAAACCACAGGGGTTGGAAACACCATATATTTT.